A single sample is the source of the 18 T cell receptor beta chains below, sequenced in a study of blood T cell repertoires in COVID-19. Sequencing used immunoSEQ multiplex PCR; TCRdb keeps in-frame clones, though not all of them. Among about 20,000 clones listed, approximately 93% were seen once. The material sequenced was peripheral blood. The receptor source for this set is a woman aged 50 to 60 with active COVID-19.

The CDR3 DNA is TGTGCCACCAGTGATTCCGGACACTACGAGCAGTACTTC. Amino acid sequence: CATSDSGHYEQYF. The genes are TRBV24-1 and TRBJ2-7, with TRBD1 as a possible D gene (5 bases). The CDR3 consists of 13 residues. CDR1 is KGHDR and CDR2 is SFDVKD in the germline V gene. Trimming took off 2 bases at V and 3 bases at J, with 7 bases between the two ends.

This clone was seen a single time. The chain links TRBV30 to TRBJ2-7; 7 nucleotides match TRBD2. With V trimmed by 2 bases and J by 1 base, 8 bases remained unmatched. This CDR3 contains 15 residues. Germline V gives CDR1 GTSNPN, CDR2 SVGIG (reference sequence). The CDR3 reads CAWSIAGVGSYEQYF. The CDR3 nucleotides are TGTGCCTGGAGTATCGCGGGAGTAGGATCCTACGAGCAGTACTTC.

V is TRBV6-5 and J is TRBJ2-2; the match to TRBD2 covers 7 bases. The CDR3 sequence is 14 residues long. Germline V lookup: CDR1 MNHEY, CDR2 SVGAGI. V trimming: 5 bases; J trimming: 6 bases; junction bases outside the gene matches: 6. The CDR3 loop reads CASSPGLRAGELFF. The CDR3 region has the DNA TGTGCCAGCAGTCCGGGACTAAGGGCCGGGGAGCTGTTTTTT.

V and J are TRBV9 and TRBJ1-2; D remains ambiguous. V was trimmed by 0 bases and J by 4 bases, leaving 22 bases between them. The germline V gene has CDR1 SGDLS and CDR2 YYNGEE. This CDR3 region has 18 residues. The CDR3 DNA reads TGTGCCAGCAGCGTAGAACCTGGCAGTCTGGCATCTGGCTATGGCTACACCTTC. This encodes CASSVEPGSLASGYGYTF.

Written as DNA, the CDR3 is TGTGCCAGTAGTATTAACGAAGGGGTTATGAACACTGAAGCTTTCTTT. Amino acids: CASSINEGVMNTEAFF. The V call is TRBV19, the J call TRBJ1-1, with D perhaps matching TRBD1 (5 bases). CDR3 length: 16 residues. V lost 3 bases, J lost 0 bases, and 14 bases lay in between. Germline CDR1 and CDR2: LNHDA and SQIVND (reference sequence).

This clone was found a few times. The V and J genes are TRBV10-3 and TRBJ2-7; 9 positions match TRBD1. Trimming took 4 bases from V and 6 from J; bases not matched to a gene: 10. Germline CDR1 is ENHRY and CDR2 is SYGVKD. The CDR3 length is 15 residues. This CDR3 reads CAISAGQGMRGEQYF. In DNA form, the CDR3 reads TGTGCCATCAGTGCGGGACAGGGTATGAGGGGCGAGCAGTACTTC.

The sample holds one count of this clone. The chain couples TRBV5-1 to TRBJ1-4; TRBD1 aligns across 7 bases. The CDR3 runs to 15 residues. V trimming: 4 bases; J trimming: 8 bases; junction bases outside the gene matches: 11. The V gene's germline CDR1 is SGHRS and CDR2 YFSETQ. CDR3 in amino acids: CASSQLQGTGEKLFF. DNA for the CDR3: TGCGCCAGCAGCCAGCTACAGGGGACGGGGGAAAAACTGTTTTTT.

This rearrangement joins TRBV15 to TRBJ2-1, with 10 bases fitting TRBD2. The CDR3 length is 14 residues. J gave up 7 bases and V 9 bases, and 9 bases lay outside the gene matches. CDR1 and CDR2 (germline): LNHNV, YYDKDF (reference sequence). The CDR3 nucleotides are TGTGCCACAGCGGGAGGGCCATTAGTAAATGAGCAGTTCTTC. As protein: CATAGGPLVNEQFF.

V and J are TRBV11-2 and TRBJ2-7, with 7 positions matching TRBD1. The junction had 7 bases not matched to a gene; V was cut back by 5 bases and J by 3 bases. The CDR3 sequence is 14 residues long. Germline V lookup: CDR1 SGHAT, CDR2 FQNNGV. The CDR3 sequence is CASSPWTGFYEQYF. The CDR3 nucleotides read TGTGCCAGCAGCCCCTGGACAGGTTTCTACGAGCAGTACTTC.

J is TRBJ1-6 and V is TRBV18; tentatively, D is TRBD1 (5 bases). Germline V CDR1 and CDR2: KGHSH, LQKENI. The CDR3 is 14 amino acids. Trimming pared 3 bases from V and 7 bases from J, leaving 10 bases between. For the CDR3, the DNA is TGTGCCAGCTCACCGGGCCAGGGCAATTCACCCCTCCACTTT. This encodes CASSPGQGNSPLHF.

The J gene is TRBJ1-1, the V gene TRBV5-1; D perhaps matches TRBD1 (6 bases). The CDR3 sequence is 14 residues long. From germline, CDR1 is SGHRS and CDR2 YFSETQ. Between the trimmed V and J ends, which lost 2 bases and 2 bases, there was a span of 10 bases. The CDR3 reads CASSLDRPNTEAFF. The CDR3 DNA follows: TGCGCCAGCAGCTTAGACAGGCCTAACACTGAAGCTTTCTTT. Full variable domain (remainder filled in from reference TRBV5-1 and TRBJ1-1): KAGVTQTPRYLIKTRGQQVTLSCSPISGHRSVSWYQQTPGQGLQFLFEYFSETQRNKGNFPGRFSGRQFSNSRSEMNVSTLELGDSALYLCASSLDRPNTEAFFGQGTRLTVV.

In DNA form, the CDR3 reads TGTGCCAGCAGCTTATCCGGGAAAGAGACCCAGTACTTC. The encoded protein is CASSLSGKETQYF. The chain joins TRBV7-8 to TRBJ2-5, with TRBD2 as a possible D gene (5 bases). V shed 2 bases and J shed 3 bases, with 7 bases lying between them. This CDR3 region has 13 residues. Germline CDR1 is SGHVS and CDR2 is FQNEAQ.

In this sample, this clone turned up once. This chain uses TRBV18 with TRBJ1-1, with 9 bases aligning to TRBD1. Germline V gene lookup returns CDR1 KGHSH and CDR2 LQKENI. Germline trimming cut 5 bases from V and 3 bases from J; bases unmatched to any gene: 13. This CDR3 has 17 amino acids. The CDR3 DNA follows: TGTGCCAGCTCAAGGTCTAATATTCGGACAGGGGACACTGAAGCTTTCTTT. Amino acids: CASSRSNIRTGDTEAFF. Variable domain in full (rest from reference TRBV18 and TRBJ1-1): NAGVMQNPRHLVRRRGQEARLRCSPMKGHSHVYWYRQLPEEGLKFMVYLQKENIIDESGMPKERFSAEFPKEGPSILRIQQVVRGDSAAYFCASSRSNIRTGDTEAFFGQGTRLTVV.

The genes are TRBV5-6 and TRBJ2-7; 8 bases map to TRBD1. Looked up from germline, CDR1 is SGHDT and CDR2 is YYEEEE. This CDR3 spans 16 amino acids. V shed 4 bases, J shed 0 bases, and the junction held 9 bases outside the gene matches. The CDR3 nucleotides are TGTGCCAGCAGCGGCCAGGGGGCGTCTAGCTCCTACGAGCAGTACTTC. Amino acid sequence: CASSGQGASSSYEQYF.

The chain combines TRBV10-1 with TRBJ2-3; TRBD1 matches at 10 bases. The CDR3 length is 15 residues. CDR1 WNHNN and CDR2 SYGVQD come from the germline V gene (reference sequence). Trimming took 6 bases from V and 5 from J; bases not matched to a gene: 8. The DNA of the CDR3 is TGCGCCAGCAGCCATGGACAGGGGGTGGGAGATACGCAGTATTTT. It codes for CASSHGQGVGDTQYF.

This chain links TRBV3-1 (or the pseudogene TRBV3-2) with TRBJ2-7; a weak D match, TRBD2 (6 bases). Looked up from germline, CDR1 is LGHDT and CDR2 is YNNKEL (reference sequence). This CDR3 region has 15 residues. V was clipped by 4 bases and J by 7 bases, with 20 bases between them. The CDR3 DNA sequence: TGTGCCAGCAGCCTAACCACGGGTGGGGCGGGGGAGCAGTACTTC. Translation gives CASSLTTGGAGEQYF.

The rearrangement joins TRBV27 to TRBJ1-4; D gene ambiguous. The CDR3 length is 12 residues. Germline V gene data show CDR1 as MNHEY and CDR2 as SMNVEV (reference sequence). Trimming pared 5 bases from V and 5 bases from J, leaving 6 bases between. The CDR3: CASSTGNEKLFF. The CDR3 nucleotides read TGTGCCAGCAGTACGGGAAATGAAAAACTGTTTTTT.

The CDR3 DNA reads as TGTGCCAGCAGTTTGGCCTCTGGAAACACCATATATTTT. Amino acid sequence: CASSLASGNTIYF. The rearrangement uses TRBV12-3 or TRBV12-4 and TRBJ1-3; unclear D gene. Between the trimmed V and J ends, which lost 3 bases and 0 bases, there was a span of 3 bases. This CDR3 contains 13 residues.